The rows below give T cell receptor beta chains drawn from one sample of a study of T cell changes during pregnancy in multiple sclerosis. TCRdb's copy holds only in-frame clones and misses some; the assay was immunoSEQ multiplex PCR. The sample has over 25,000 clones; 80% to 90% are singletons. The sequencing here drew on CD8+ T cells from peripheral blood mononuclear cells, taken in the third trimester of pregnancy. These receptors were obtained from a female donor with multiple sclerosis, enrolled in a pregnancy study. The CDR3 runs from the conserved cysteine through the conserved F or W. The D gene is left open where the match is weak.

j_gene,v_gene,d_gene,CDR3nt,CDR3aa
TRBJ1-5,TRBV7-9,NA,TGTGCCAGCAGCTTAGCATCAGGGGCGGGCCAGCCCCAGCATTTT,CASSLASGAGQPQHF
TRBJ2-6,TRBV27,NA,TGTGCCAGCAGTTTATTTTCTTATAGCTCTGGGGCCAACGTCCTGACTTTC,CASSLFSYSSGANVLTF
TRBJ1-4,TRBV15,NA,TGTGCCACCAGCAGAGAGCTGGCAGGGCGGAGCGAAAAACTGTTTTTT,CATSRELAGRSEKLFF
TRBJ2-5,TRBV27,TRBD2,TGTGCCAGCAGTTTATCCGGTCGGGGGGGGCAGGAGACCCAGTACTTC,CASSLSGRGGQETQYF
TRBJ1-5,TRBV13,NA,TGTGCCAGCAGCTTACGGGGGGCGAGCAATCAGCCCCAGCATTTT,CASSLRGASNQPQHF
TRBJ1-1,TRBV7-9,NA,TGTGCCAGCAGCTCCCCGGAGCAAAAAGAAGGAAACACTGAAGCTTTCTTT,CASSSPEQKEGNTEAFF
TRBJ2-5,TRBV7-7,TRBD1,TGTGCCAGCAGCCCTGGGACAGGGGGCGAAGAGACCCAGTACTTC,CASSPGTGGEETQYF
TRBJ2-5,TRBV7-8,TRBD2,TGTGCCAGCAGCCCGACTAGCGGGAAAGAAGAGACCCAGTACTTC,CASSPTSGKEETQYF
TRBJ2-3,TRBV9,TRBD2,TGTGCCAGCAGCGTAGGGCTAGCGGGAACAGATACGCAGTATTTT,CASSVGLAGTDTQYF
TRBJ1-1,TRBV2,NA,TGTGCCAGCAGTGAAAAGGGGCCAATATTGAACACTGAAGCTTTCTTT,CASSEKGPILNTEAFF
TRBJ1-2,TRBV6-1,NA,TGTGCCAGCAGTGAAGAGGAGCCGGCCTATGGCTACACCTTC,CASSEEEPAYGYTF